The 25 T cell receptor beta chains below all came from one sample that was sequenced in a study of blood T cell repertoires in COVID-19 (dated by TCRdb to the early 2020s). Libraries were built with the immunoSEQ multiplex PCR assay. Drawn from immuneACCESS, this table holds only the in-frame rearrangements with V and J called that TCRdb kept. Clones are partly lost; checked studies trace under half to an unresolved V gene and leave the rest unexplained. The sample records tens of thousands of clones, 89% of which are singletons. The ten largest clones capture about 52% of the sample. Material for sequencing was peripheral blood. Every receptor here comes from a human donor with acute or convalescent COVID-19. The donor label of this sample is uncertain.

V and J are TRBV11-2 and TRBJ1-2, with a possible D match to TRBD1 (5 bases). The ends were cut back, 4 bases at V and 7 bases at J, with 16 bases in the middle. The CDR3 spans 14 residues. Per the germline V gene, CDR1 is SGHAT and CDR2 is FQNNGV. The CDR3: CASSYAGTGAGYTF. In DNA, the CDR3 is TGTGCCAGCAGCTACGCCGGGACGGGAGCTGGCTACACCTTC.

The chain joins TRBV19 to TRBJ2-2; tentatively, D is TRBD2 (6 bases). With 2 bases removed from V and 0 bases from J, the gap between germline ends came to 16 bases. CDR1 is LNHDA, CDR2 SQIVND, per germline (reference sequence). The CDR3 has 18 amino acids. CDR3 in amino acids: CASSIQGLTSANTGELFF. The DNA of the CDR3 is TGTGCCAGTAGTATACAGGGACTCACCAGTGCGAACACCGGGGAGCTGTTTTTT.

The chain joins TRBV7-9 to TRBJ2-7; 7 bases agree with TRBD2. The CDR3 spans 14 residues. The J segment lost 2 bases and the V segment lost 4 bases, leaving 5 bases of the junction unmatched. CDR1 SEHNR and CDR2 FQNEAQ come from the germline V gene (reference sequence). The CDR3 DNA reads TGTGCCAGCAGCTCCACCGGGACTACCTACGAGCAGTACTTC. It translates to CASSSTGTTYEQYF.

The chain joins TRBV14 to TRBJ2-1, with D possibly TRBD1 on 6 matching bases. Deletions cut 10 bases from V and 3 bases from J, with 25 bases between. The germline CDR1 and CDR2 sequences are SGHDN and FVKESK. The CDR3 is 17 residues long. CDR3: CATKKFTGSTHYNEQFF. CDR3 DNA sequence: TGTGCCACCAAGAAATTCACAGGGAGTACCCACTACAATGAGCAGTTCTTC.

This clone was observed once. This chain connects TRBV4-1 to TRBJ2-1; the D gene is possibly TRBD2 (6 bases). Trimming removed 3 bases at V and 9 bases at J, with 21 bases between. The CDR3 spans 16 residues. Germline V lookup: CDR1 MGHRA, CDR2 YSYEKL. This chain's CDR3 is CASSQHTGLDISEQFF. The CDR3 DNA reads TGCGCCAGCAGCCAGCATACGGGACTTGATATCTCTGAGCAGTTCTTC.

The chain has TRBV6-6 and TRBJ2-5; 8 nucleotides line up with TRBD1. Germline assignment: CDR1 MNHNY and CDR2 SVGAGI (reference sequence). CDR3 length: 12 residues. Trimming at V came to 6 bases and at J to 4 bases, leaving 1 base not matched to a gene. The CDR3 spells CASSQGAETQYF. CDR3 DNA sequence: TGTGCCAGCAGCCAGGGGGCAGAGACCCAGTACTTC.

V gene TRBV10-3 combines with J gene TRBJ1-1; 9 bases align to TRBD1. V shed 6 bases, J shed 1 base, and the junction held 3 bases outside the gene matches. CDR3 length equals 14 residues. Germline-derived CDR1 and CDR2 are ENHRY and SYGVKD. The CDR3 sequence: CAIRLGQGNTEAFF. The CDR3 coding sequence is TGTGCCATCAGATTGGGACAGGGGAACACTGAAGCTTTCTTT.

The chain is built from TRBV6-6 and TRBJ2-7; tentative D call: TRBD1 (5 bases). V was trimmed by 3 bases and J by 0 bases, leaving 9 bases between them. The CDR3 has 14 amino acids. Germline V gene data show CDR1 as MNHNY and CDR2 as SVGAGI (reference sequence). The chain's CDR3 is CASSYRGSSYEQYF. CDR3 nucleotide sequence: TGTGCCAGCAGTTATAGGGGTTCCTCCTACGAGCAGTACTTC.

The chain carries TRBV18 and TRBJ1-1, with unresolved D. Germline V gene lookup returns CDR1 KGHSH and CDR2 LQKENI. Trimming cost V 2 bases and J 1 base, with 11 bases left between them. The CDR3 extends over 15 amino acids. The CDR3 nucleotides read TGTGCCAGCTCACCATCTGTAACAGCGAACACTGAAGCTTTCTTT. Amino acid sequence: CASSPSVTANTEAFF. Combining the CDR3 with reference TRBV18 and TRBJ1-1 gives the whole variable domain NAGVMQNPRHLVRRRGQEARLRCSPMKGHSHVYWYRQLPEEGLKFMVYLQKENIIDESGMPKERFSAEFPKEGPSILRIQQVVRGDSAAYFCASSPSVTANTEAFFGQGTRLTVV.

This chain joins TRBV24-1 and TRBJ2-7, with TRBD1 matching 8 bases. Trimming at V came to 7 bases and at J to 7 bases, leaving 8 bases not matched to a gene. Germline values: CDR1 KGHDR, CDR2 SFDVKD. CDR3 length: 13 residues. The DNA for the CDR3 is TGTGCCACCAGACAGGGGGAAAGGGAAGAGCAGTACTTC. Its protein is CATRQGEREEQYF.

The chain couples TRBV6-6 to TRBJ2-7; 10 positions match TRBD2. The CDR3 covers 15 residues. The germline V gene has CDR1 MNHNY and CDR2 SVGAGI (reference sequence). V dropped 5 bases and J dropped 1; count of bases not matched to a gene: 5. The DNA for the CDR3 is TGTGCCAGCAGTCCCGGACTAGCGGTGTCCTACGAGCAGTACTTC. Its translation is CASSPGLAVSYEQYF.

The V gene is TRBV18, the J gene TRBJ1-5, with 8 nucleotides matching TRBD1. Unmatched junction bases numbered 7, after V lost 4 bases and J lost 5 bases. This CDR3 is built from 15 residues. CDR1 and CDR2 from the germline V gene are KGHSH and LQKENI. This chain's CDR3 is CASSLSGGRDQPQHF. The CDR3 region has the DNA TGTGCCAGCTCACTGTCAGGGGGCAGAGATCAGCCCCAGCATTTT.

The V gene is TRBV18, the J gene TRBJ1-4; D unclear. The germline gives CDR1 KGHSH, CDR2 LQKENI. The CDR3 consists of 15 residues. The germline V and J ends were trimmed by 5 bases and 6 bases, with 16 bases remaining between them. Here the CDR3 reads CASSTYGGVDEKLFF. For the CDR3, the DNA is TGTGCCAGCTCAACATACGGTGGAGTGGATGAAAAACTGTTTTTT. The variable domain in full, with the rest retrieved from reference TRBV18 and TRBJ1-4, is NAGVMQNPRHLVRRRGQEARLRCSPMKGHSHVYWYRQLPEEGLKFMVYLQKENIIDESGMPKERFSAEFPKEGPSILRIQQVVRGDSAAYFCASSTYGGVDEKLFFGSGTQLSVL.

The chain joins TRBV7-9 to TRBJ2-6, with D maybe TRBD1 (6 bases). V dropped 3 bases and J dropped 0 bases, with 15 bases sitting between them. Per germline, CDR1 SEHNR and CDR2 FQNEAQ (reference sequence). The CDR3 consists of 18 residues. CDR3 nucleotides: TGTGCCAGCAGCTTCAGGGGCCACAGGGCCTCTGGGGCCAACGTCCTGACTTTC. Protein product: CASSFRGHRASGANVLTF.

This chain connects TRBV4-1 to TRBJ2-2; possibly TRBD1 for D (6 bases). V was cut by 5 bases and J by 2 bases, with 6 bases left in between. This CDR3 spans 13 amino acids. CDR1 and CDR2 from the germline V gene are MGHRA and YSYEKL. In DNA form, the CDR3 reads TGCGCCAGCAGCGGGGGCAACACCGGGGAGCTGTTTTTT. It yields the protein CASSGGNTGELFF.

The genes are TRBV5-1 and TRBJ2-3, with TRBD2 identical over 8 bases. V shed 4 bases, J shed 4 bases, and the junction held 8 bases outside the gene matches. CDR1 is SGHRS, CDR2 YFSETQ, per germline. The CDR3 extends over 15 amino acids. The CDR3 here is CASSGRGGQADTQYF. CDR3 DNA: TGCGCCAGCAGCGGACGGGGGGGCCAGGCAGATACGCAGTATTTT.

V usage is TRBV30 and J usage is TRBJ2-3; the match to TRBD2 covers 8 bases. The CDR3 length is 17 residues. Germline-derived CDR1 and CDR2 are GTSNPN and SVGIG (reference sequence). V lost 4 bases, J lost 6 bases, and 18 bases stayed unmatched. The CDR3 is CAWTQGPGAGAPDTQYF. As DNA, the CDR3 is TGTGCCTGGACCCAAGGTCCTGGAGCGGGAGCCCCGGATACGCAGTATTTT.

This clone was seen more than once but under ten times. The rearrangement joins TRBV14 to TRBJ2-7, with 10 bases lining up with TRBD1. Germline lookup yields CDR1 SGHDN and CDR2 FVKESK. This CDR3 region has 14 residues. V lost 3 bases, J lost 5 bases, and 4 bases stayed unmatched. The CDR3 nucleotides are TGTGCCAGCAGCCATAGGGACAGGGGCAACGAGCAGTACTTC. Its translation: CASSHRDRGNEQYF.

The chain couples TRBV7-9 to TRBJ2-7, with TRBD1 as a possible D gene (6 bases). CDR1 and CDR2 from the germline V gene are SEHNR and FQNEAQ (reference sequence). This CDR3 has 13 residues. Deletions cut 3 bases from V and 4 bases from J, with 10 bases between. The CDR3 is CASSLTTGYEQYF. In DNA, the CDR3 is TGTGCCAGCAGCTTGACAACAGGGTACGAGCAGTACTTC.

The chain links TRBV7-3 to TRBJ2-1, with TRBD2 identical over 10 bases. J lost 5 bases, V lost 3 bases, and 4 bases had no gene match. There are 15 residues in the CDR3. CDR1 and CDR2 from the germline V gene are SGHTA and FQGTGA. The CDR3 reads CASSFTSGTNNEQFF. The DNA of the CDR3 is TGTGCCAGCAGCTTTACTAGCGGGACCAACAATGAGCAGTTCTTC.

The chain recombines TRBV6-5 with TRBJ1-3; the D gene is possibly TRBD1 (6 bases). Germline assignment: CDR1 MNHEY and CDR2 SVGAGI. Trimming left V 7 bases short and J 2 bases short, with 9 bases between. CDR3 size: 13 residues. The CDR3 is CASTGGTGNTIYF. For the CDR3, the DNA is TGTGCCAGCACTGGGGGCACTGGAAACACCATATATTTT.

This chain joins TRBV6-2 or TRBV6-3 and TRBJ2-2; 7 nucleotides align to TRBD1. Germline-derived CDR1 and CDR2 are MNHEY and SVGEGT. V shed 6 bases, J shed 4 bases, and the junction held 11 bases outside the gene matches. The CDR3 runs 16 residues. The CDR3 reads CASSLPTGMGTGELFF. The CDR3 region has the DNA TGTGCCAGCAGCCTACCGACAGGGATGGGCACCGGGGAGCTGTTTTTT.

Only one count was recorded for this clone. The rearrangement joins TRBV5-1 to TRBJ2-3, with TRBD2 matching 8 bases. This CDR3 comprises 17 residues. V shed 0 bases, J shed 0 bases, and the junction held 6 bases outside the gene matches. Looked up from germline, CDR1 is SGHRS and CDR2 is YFSETQ. The CDR3 loop reads CASSLGPSGSSTDTQYF. CDR3 bases: TGCGCCAGCAGCTTGGGTCCTAGCGGGTCAAGCACAGATACGCAGTATTTT.

The V gene is TRBV9, the J gene TRBJ1-3; TRBD1 matches 9 bases. This CDR3 contains 14 residues. With 3 bases clipped from V and 7 bases from J, the junction kept 5 bases outside the gene matches. Germline V CDR1 and CDR2: SGDLS, YYNGEE. The CDR3 sequence: CASSEDRGSNTIYF. The CDR3 DNA reads as TGTGCCAGCAGCGAGGACAGGGGATCGAACACCATATATTTT.

This clone was seen more than once but under ten times. This sequence joins TRBV27 and TRBJ2-7; TRBD2 matches at 7 bases. The CDR3 contains 14 residues. V was clipped by 4 bases and J by 4 bases; unmatched bases: 7. Germline assignment: CDR1 MNHEY and CDR2 SMNVEV (reference sequence). CDR3 DNA sequence: TGTGCCAGCAGTTCCGGACCAGCGGGGTACGAGCAGTACTTC. As protein: CASSSGPAGYEQYF.